This T cell receptor (beta chain) was sequenced in a study of blood T cell repertoires in COVID-19. Study details: The United States, Italy and Spain were the sources of the acute and convalescent COVID-19 samples. The analysed material was cDNA or gDNA that came from T cells, B-cell-depleted T cells, or PBMCs.

Clones were read by immunoSEQ multiplex PCR, and TCRdb kept only the in-frame ones, dropping some. The data hold about 50,000 clones, with 80% to 90% observed a single time. There are a few counts of this clone. Looked up from germline, CDR1 is SEHNR and CDR2 is FQNEAQ (reference sequence). The CDR3 extends over 14 amino acids. Trimming stripped 3 bases from V and 1 base from J, with 9 bases between. This TCR derives from a human donor in a cohort sampled during active COVID-19. The chain has TRBV7-9 and TRBJ1-1; D is uncertain. The sample consisted of peripheral blood. CDR3 DNA sequence: TGTGCCAGCAGCTTCGACGGCGGGAACACTGAAGCTTTCTTT. Its translation: CASSFDGGNTEAFF.